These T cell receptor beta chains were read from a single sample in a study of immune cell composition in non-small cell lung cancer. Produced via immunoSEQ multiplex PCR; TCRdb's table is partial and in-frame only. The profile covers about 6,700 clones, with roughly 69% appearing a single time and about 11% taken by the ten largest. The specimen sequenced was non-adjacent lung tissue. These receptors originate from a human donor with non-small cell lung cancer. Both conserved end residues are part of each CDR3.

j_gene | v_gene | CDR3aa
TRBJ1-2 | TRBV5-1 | CASSDDGQLYGYTF
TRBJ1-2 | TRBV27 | CASSKNSITGGGYTF
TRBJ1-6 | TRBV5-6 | CASSSYRGRWNSPLHF
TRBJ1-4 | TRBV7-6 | CASSFDRGGEKLFF
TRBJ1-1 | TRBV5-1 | CASSTAGGANTEAFF
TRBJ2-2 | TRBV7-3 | CASSLRAGELFF
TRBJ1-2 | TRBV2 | CASSERLNYGYTF
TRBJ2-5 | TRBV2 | CASGGQNLQETQYF
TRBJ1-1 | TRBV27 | CASSLAFSSMNTEAFF
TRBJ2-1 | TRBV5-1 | CASSLGGLAAYNEQFF
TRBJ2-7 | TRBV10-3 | CAISESTDQQIRVYEQYF
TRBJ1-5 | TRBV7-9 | CASSQGQTGENQPQHF
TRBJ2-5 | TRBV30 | CASEGGTRQETQYF
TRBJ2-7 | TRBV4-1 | CASSLLAGAGYEQYF
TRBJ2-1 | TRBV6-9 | CASSEATQEQFF
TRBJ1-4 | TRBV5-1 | CASSRDRGNEKLFF
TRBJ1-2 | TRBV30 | CAWGRGTYGYTF
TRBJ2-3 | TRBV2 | CASKKLAGGPDTQYF
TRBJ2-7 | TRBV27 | CASSLIPSGGGAFYEQYF
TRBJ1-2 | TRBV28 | CAIKGGQGPYGYTF
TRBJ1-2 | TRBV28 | CASSPPGGAIVGGSYGYTF
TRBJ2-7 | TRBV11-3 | CASSAGQGASYEQYF
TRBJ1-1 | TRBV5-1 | CASGTGAEAEAFF
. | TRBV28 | CASSIDSSYEQYF
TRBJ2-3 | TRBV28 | CASSLSAGGVHTQYF
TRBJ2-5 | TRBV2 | CASSRSRDWVETQYF
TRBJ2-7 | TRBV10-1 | CASSEGLAGAYEQYF
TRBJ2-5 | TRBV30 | CAWRARPLETQYF
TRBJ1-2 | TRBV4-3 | CASSPGQGSYGYTF
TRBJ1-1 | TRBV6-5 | CASRGVGTEAFF
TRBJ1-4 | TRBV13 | CASSSPRGEKLFF
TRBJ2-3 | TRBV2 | CASEGGISTDTQYF
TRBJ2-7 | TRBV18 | CASSPGTGTTYEQYF
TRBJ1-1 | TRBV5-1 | CASSLVGAGTEAFF
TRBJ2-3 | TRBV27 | CASSRTTSGSLSTDTQYF
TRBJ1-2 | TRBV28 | CASSLRQGAHGYTF
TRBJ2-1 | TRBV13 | CASSPAGTINNEQFF
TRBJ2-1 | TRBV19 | CASSSQRLAGGNEQFF
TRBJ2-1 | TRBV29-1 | CSVRFGLDEQFF
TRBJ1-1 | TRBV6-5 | CASRHRFLDTEAFF
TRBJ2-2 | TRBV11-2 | CASSRRLASGELFF
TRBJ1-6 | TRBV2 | CASSHGREDSYNSPLHF
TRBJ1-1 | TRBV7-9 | CASRRPSGGTTEAFF
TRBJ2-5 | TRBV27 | CASSPHIKRETQYF
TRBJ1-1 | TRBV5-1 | CASIAGRENTEAFF
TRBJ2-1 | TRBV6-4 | CASSDRDNNEQFF
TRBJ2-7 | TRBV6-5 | CASSYTGGKPYEQYF
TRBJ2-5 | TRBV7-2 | CASSLGGLAVYQETQYF
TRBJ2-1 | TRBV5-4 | CATQTGGPNEQFF
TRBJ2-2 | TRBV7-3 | CASSPASLNRGELFF
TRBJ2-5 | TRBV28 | CASSSGGWETQYF
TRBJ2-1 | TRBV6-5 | CASSGLAGGPDEQFF
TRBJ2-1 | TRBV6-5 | CASSPFSGFEQFF
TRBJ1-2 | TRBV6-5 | CASSYQAGANYGYTF
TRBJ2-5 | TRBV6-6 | CASKLAGGNQETQYF
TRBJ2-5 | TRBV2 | CASSEARGPQETQYF